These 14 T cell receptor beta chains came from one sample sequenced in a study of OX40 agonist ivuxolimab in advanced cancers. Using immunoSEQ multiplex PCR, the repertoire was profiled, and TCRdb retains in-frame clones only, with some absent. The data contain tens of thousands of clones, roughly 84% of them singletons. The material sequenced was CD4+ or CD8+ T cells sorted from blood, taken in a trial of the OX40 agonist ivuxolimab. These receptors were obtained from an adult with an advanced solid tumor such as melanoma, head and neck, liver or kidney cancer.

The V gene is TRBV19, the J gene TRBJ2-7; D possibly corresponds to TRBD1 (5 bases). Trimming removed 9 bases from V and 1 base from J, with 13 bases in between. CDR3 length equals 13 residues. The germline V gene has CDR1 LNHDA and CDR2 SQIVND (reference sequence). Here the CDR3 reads CASGPGISYEQYF. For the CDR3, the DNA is TGTGCCAGCGGTCCAGGGATTTCCTACGAGCAGTACTTC.

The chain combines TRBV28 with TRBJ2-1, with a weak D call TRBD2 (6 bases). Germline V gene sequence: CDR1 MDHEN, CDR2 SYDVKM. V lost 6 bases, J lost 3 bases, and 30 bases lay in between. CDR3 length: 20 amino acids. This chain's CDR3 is CASSPASSYGGSGYYNEQFF. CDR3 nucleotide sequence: TGTGCCAGCAGCCCCGCGTCGTCCTACGGTGGTAGCGGATACTACAATGAGCAGTTCTTC. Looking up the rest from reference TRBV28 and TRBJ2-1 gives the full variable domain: DVKVTQSSRYLVKRTGEKVFLECVQDMDHENMFWYRQDPGLGLRLIYFSYDVKMKEKGDIPEGYSVSREKKERFSLILESASTNQTSMYLCASSPASSYGGSGYYNEQFFGPGTRLTVL.

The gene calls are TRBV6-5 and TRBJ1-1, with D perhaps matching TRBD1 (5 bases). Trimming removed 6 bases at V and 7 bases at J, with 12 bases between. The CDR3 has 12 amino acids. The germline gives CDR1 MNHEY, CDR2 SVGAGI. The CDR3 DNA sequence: TGTGCCAGCAGCCCGGGACTACATGAAGCTTTCTTT. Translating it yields CASSPGLHEAFF.

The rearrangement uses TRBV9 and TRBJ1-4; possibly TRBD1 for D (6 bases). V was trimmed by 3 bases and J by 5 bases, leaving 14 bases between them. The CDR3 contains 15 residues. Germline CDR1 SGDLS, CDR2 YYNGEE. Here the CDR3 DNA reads TGTGCCAGCAGCGGGCTGAGGCAGGGGAATGAAAAACTGTTTTTT. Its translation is CASSGLRQGNEKLFF.

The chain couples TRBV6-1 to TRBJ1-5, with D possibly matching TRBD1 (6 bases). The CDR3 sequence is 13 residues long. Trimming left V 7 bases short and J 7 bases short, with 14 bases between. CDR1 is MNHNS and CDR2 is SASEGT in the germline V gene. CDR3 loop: CASTYRAFQPQHF. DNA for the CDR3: TGTGCCAGCACCTACAGGGCATTCCAGCCCCAGCATTTT.

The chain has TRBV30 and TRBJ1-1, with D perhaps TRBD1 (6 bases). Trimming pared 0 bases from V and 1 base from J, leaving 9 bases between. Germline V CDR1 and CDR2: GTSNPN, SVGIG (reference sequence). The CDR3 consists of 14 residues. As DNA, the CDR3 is TGTGCCTGGAGTGTTCCAGGGGCGAACACTGAAGCTTTCTTT. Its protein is CAWSVPGANTEAFF.

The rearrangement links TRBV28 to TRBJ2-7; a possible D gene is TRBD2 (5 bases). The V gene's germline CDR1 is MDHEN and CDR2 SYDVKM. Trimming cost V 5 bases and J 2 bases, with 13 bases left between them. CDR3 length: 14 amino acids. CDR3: CASSLRTGTYEQYF. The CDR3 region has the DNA TGTGCCAGCAGTCTAAGGACTGGGACCTACGAGCAGTACTTC.

The CDR3 loop is CASNRRGQNTGELFF. The CDR3 region has the DNA TGTGCCAGCAATCGGAGGGGGCAGAACACCGGGGAGCTGTTTTTT. This chain joins TRBV28 and TRBJ2-2; maybe TRBD1 (7 bases). Germline V lookup: CDR1 MDHEN, CDR2 SYDVKM. The CDR3 totals 15 residues. V was clipped by 7 bases and J by 1 base, with 13 bases between them.

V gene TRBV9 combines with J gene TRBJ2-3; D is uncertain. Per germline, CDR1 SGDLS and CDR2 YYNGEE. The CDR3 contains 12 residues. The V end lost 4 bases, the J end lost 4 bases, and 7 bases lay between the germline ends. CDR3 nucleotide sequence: TGTGCCAGCAGCCAGAACGCAGATACGCAGTATTTT. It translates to CASSQNADTQYF. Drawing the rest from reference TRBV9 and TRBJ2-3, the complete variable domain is DSGVTQTPKHLITATGQRVTLRCSPRSGDLSVYWYQQSLDQGLQFLIQYYNGEERAKGNILERFSAQQFPDLHSELNLSSLELGDSALYFCASSQNADTQYFGPGTRLTVL.

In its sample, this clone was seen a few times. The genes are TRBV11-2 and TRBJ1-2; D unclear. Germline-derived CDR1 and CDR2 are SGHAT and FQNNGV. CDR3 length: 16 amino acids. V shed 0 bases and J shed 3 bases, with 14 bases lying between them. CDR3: CASSLDVWGADYGYTF. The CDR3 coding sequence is TGTGCCAGCAGCTTAGATGTGTGGGGAGCGGACTATGGCTACACCTTC.

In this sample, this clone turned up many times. Written as DNA, the CDR3 is TGTGCCAGCAGATTTACTAGCGGGGGGCACCAAGAGACCCAGTACTTC. It yields the protein CASRFTSGGHQETQYF. The chain carries TRBV28 and TRBJ2-5; 12 bases agree with TRBD2. Per the germline V gene, CDR1 is MDHEN and CDR2 is SYDVKM. CDR3 length: 16 residues. V shed 6 bases, J shed 0 bases, and the junction held 5 bases outside the gene matches.

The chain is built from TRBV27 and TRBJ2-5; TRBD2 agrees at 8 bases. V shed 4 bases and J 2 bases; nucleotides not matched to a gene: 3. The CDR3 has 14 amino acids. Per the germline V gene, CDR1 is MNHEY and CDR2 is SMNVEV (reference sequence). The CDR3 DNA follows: TGTGCCAGCAGTTGGGGGACTAGTCAAGAGACCCAGTACTTC. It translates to CASSWGTSQETQYF.

The CDR3 DNA sequence: TGTGCCAGCAGTTCGAGGACAGGGGACTCACCCCTCCACTTT. Translation gives CASSSRTGDSPLHF. This sequence joins TRBV27 and TRBJ1-6; 9 bases are a match to TRBD1. This CDR3 has 14 amino acids. Germline CDR1 MNHEY, CDR2 SMNVEV (reference sequence). V was clipped by 4 bases and J by 10 bases; unmatched bases: 5.

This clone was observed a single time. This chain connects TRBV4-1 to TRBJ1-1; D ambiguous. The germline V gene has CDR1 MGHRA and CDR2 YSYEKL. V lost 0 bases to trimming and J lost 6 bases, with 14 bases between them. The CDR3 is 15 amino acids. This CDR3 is CASSQDTNVESEAFF. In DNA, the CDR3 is TGCGCCAGCAGCCAAGATACAAACGTGGAATCTGAAGCTTTCTTT.